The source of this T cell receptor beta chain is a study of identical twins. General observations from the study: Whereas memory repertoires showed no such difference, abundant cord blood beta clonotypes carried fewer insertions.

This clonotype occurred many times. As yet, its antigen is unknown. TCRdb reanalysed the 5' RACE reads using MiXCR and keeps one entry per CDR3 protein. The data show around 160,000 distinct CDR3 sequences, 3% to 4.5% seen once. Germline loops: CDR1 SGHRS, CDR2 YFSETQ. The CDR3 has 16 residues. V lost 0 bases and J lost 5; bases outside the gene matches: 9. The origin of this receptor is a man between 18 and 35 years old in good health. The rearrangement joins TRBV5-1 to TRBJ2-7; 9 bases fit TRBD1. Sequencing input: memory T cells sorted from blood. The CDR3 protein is CASSLAQQGAGDEQYF. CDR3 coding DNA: TGCGCCAGCAGCTTGGCCCAACAGGGGGCGGGAGACGAGCAGTACTTC.